This TCR beta chain stems from a study of OX40 agonist ivuxolimab in advanced cancers. The protocol was immunoSEQ multiplex PCR, while the TCRdb copy is restricted to in-frame clones and leaves out a portion. The sample gives tens of thousands of clones, around 94% of which show up once; roughly 9.8% is in the top ten. Germline CDR1 is SGHDT and CDR2 is YYEEEE. CDR3 length: 15 residues. V lost 0 bases and J 8 bases, leaving 15 bases between the germline ends. V gene TRBV5-6 combines with J gene TRBJ2-1, with TRBD1 as a possible D gene (5 bases). The sample in question was CD4+ or CD8+ T cells sorted from blood, obtained in a trial of the OX40 agonist ivuxolimab. This clonotype was sampled from an adult with an advanced solid tumor such as melanoma, head and neck, liver or kidney cancer. The CDR3 loop is CASSLGLAGFDEQFF. The CDR3 DNA follows: TGTGCCAGCAGCTTGGGATTGGCAGGGTTTGATGAGCAGTTCTTC.